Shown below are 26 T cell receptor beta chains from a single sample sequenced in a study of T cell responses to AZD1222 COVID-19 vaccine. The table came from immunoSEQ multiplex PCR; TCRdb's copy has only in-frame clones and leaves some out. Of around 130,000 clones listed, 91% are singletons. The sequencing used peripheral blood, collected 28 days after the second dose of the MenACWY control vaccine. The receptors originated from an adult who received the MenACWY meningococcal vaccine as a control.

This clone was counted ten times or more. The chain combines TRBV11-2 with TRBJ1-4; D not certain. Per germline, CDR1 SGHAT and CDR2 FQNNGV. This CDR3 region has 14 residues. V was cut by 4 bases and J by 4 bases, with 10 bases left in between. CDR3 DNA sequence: TGTGCCAGCAGCTCCTATCTAAGTAATGAAAAACTGTTTTTT. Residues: CASSSYLSNEKLFF.

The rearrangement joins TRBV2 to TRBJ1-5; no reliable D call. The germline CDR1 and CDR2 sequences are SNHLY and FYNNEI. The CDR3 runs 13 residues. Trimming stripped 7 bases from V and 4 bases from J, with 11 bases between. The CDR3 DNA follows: TGTGCCAGCAAAGGACGGAGAAATCAGCCCCAGCATTTT. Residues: CASKGRRNQPQHF.

CDR3 protein: CASSPRQGVEKLFF. The CDR3 DNA follows: TGTGCCAGCAGTCCCCGACAGGGGGTTGAAAAACTGTTTTTT. This chain uses TRBV6-5 with TRBJ1-4; 9 bases are a match to TRBD1. The germline V gene encodes CDR1 MNHEY and CDR2 SVGAGI. The CDR3 covers 14 residues. The V and J ends lost 5 bases and 7 bases, in that order; junction bases with no gene match: 5.

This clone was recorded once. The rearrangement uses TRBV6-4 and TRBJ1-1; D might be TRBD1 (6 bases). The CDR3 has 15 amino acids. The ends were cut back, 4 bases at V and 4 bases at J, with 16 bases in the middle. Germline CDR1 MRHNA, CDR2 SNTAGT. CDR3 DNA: TGTGCCAGCAGTGCTTCAGGGGATGCGAGCACTGAAGCTTTCTTT. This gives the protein CASSASGDASTEAFF.

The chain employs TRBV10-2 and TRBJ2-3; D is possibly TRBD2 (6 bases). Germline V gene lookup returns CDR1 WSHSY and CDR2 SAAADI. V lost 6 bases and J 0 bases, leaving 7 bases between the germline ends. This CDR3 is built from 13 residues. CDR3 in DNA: TGCGCCAGCAGGCGGGACAGCACAGATACGCAGTATTTT. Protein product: CASRRDSTDTQYF.

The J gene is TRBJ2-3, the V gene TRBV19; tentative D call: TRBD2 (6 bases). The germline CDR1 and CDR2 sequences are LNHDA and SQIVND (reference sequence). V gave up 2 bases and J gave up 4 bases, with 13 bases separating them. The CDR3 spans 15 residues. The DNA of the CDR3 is TGTGCCAGTAGTATACGGGGCGGGATGGCAGATACGCAGTATTTT. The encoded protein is CASSIRGGMADTQYF.

CDR3 protein: CAISESPGLAGDTQYF. CDR3 DNA: TGTGCCATCAGTGAGTCCCCGGGACTAGCGGGGGATACGCAGTATTTT. J is TRBJ2-3 and V is TRBV10-3; the match to TRBD2 covers 13 bases. The junction had 3 bases not matched to a gene; V was cut back by 0 bases and J by 6 bases. This CDR3 is 16 amino acids long. Germline CDR1 ENHRY, CDR2 SYGVKD.

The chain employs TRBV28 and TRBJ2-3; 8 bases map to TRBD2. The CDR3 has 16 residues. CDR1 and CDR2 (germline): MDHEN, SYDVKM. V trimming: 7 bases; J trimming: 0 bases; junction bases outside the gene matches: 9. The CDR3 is CASTSGGSGSTDTQYF. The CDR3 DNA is TGTGCCAGCACAAGCGGGGGTAGCGGGAGCACAGATACGCAGTATTTT.

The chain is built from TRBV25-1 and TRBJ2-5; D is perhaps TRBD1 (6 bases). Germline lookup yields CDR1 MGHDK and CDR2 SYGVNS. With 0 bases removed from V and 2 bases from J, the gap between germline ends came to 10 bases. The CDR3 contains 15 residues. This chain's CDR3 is CASSEYNQGQETQYF. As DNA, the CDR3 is TGTGCCAGCAGTGAATATAATCAGGGGCAAGAGACCCAGTACTTC.

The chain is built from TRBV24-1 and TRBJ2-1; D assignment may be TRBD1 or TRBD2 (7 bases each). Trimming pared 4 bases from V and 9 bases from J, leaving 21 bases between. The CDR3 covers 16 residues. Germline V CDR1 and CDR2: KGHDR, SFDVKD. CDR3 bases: TGTGCCACCAGTGAACCAAGGGGGGGGCGGGACAGTGAGCAGTTCTTC. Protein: CATSEPRGGRDSEQFF.

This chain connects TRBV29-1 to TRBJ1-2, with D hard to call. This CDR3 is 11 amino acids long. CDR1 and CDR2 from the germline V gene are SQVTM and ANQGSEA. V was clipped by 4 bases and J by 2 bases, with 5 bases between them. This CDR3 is CSVAYNYGYTF. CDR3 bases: TGCAGCGTTGCCTACAACTATGGCTACACCTTC.

The CDR3 DNA reads TGTGCCAGCAGTTACCCGGGACAGGGTACGGATTCACCCCTCCACTTT. As protein: CASSYPGQGTDSPLHF. The V gene is TRBV6-5, the J gene TRBJ1-6; 9 nucleotides agree with TRBD1. CDR3 length: 16 residues. Losses at the gene ends were 2 bases for V and 8 bases for J; bases not matched to a gene: 7. Germline V gene data show CDR1 as MNHEY and CDR2 as SVGAGI.

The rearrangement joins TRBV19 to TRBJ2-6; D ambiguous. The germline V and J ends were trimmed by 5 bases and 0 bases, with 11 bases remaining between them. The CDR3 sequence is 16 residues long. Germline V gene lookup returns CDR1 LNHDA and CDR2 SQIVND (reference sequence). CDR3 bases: TGTGCCAGTAGTCTCGCGGAAAGCTCTGGGGCCAACGTCCTGACTTTC. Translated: CASSLAESSGANVLTF.

The CDR3 region has the DNA TGTGCCAGCAGCGCCCGACAGTACGATGAGCAGTTCTTC. Amino acid sequence: CASSARQYDEQFF. The V and J genes are TRBV7-3 and TRBJ2-1; the D gene is possibly TRBD1 (5 bases). This CDR3 spans 13 amino acids. Germline-derived CDR1 and CDR2 are SGHTA and FQGTGA. Trimming removed 5 bases at V and 8 bases at J, with 13 bases between.

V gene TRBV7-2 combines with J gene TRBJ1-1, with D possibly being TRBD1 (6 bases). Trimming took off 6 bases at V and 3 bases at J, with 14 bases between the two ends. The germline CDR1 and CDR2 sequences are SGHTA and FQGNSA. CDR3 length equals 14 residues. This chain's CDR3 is CASRSGAGDTEAFF. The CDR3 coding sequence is TGTGCCAGCAGGTCGGGGGCTGGAGACACTGAAGCTTTCTTT. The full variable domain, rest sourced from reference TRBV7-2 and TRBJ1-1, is GAGVSQSPSNKVTEKGKDVELRCDPISGHTALYWYRQSLGQGLEFLIYFQGNSAPDKSGLPSDRFSAERTGGSVSTLTIQRTQQEDSAVYLCASRSGAGDTEAFFGQGTRLTVV.

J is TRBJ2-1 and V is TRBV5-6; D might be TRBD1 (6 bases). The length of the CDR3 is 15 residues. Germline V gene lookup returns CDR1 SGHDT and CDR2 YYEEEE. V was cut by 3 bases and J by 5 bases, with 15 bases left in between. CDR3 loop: CASSSRKAGDNEQFF. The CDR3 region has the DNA TGTGCCAGCAGCTCCCGAAAGGCAGGGGACAATGAGCAGTTCTTC. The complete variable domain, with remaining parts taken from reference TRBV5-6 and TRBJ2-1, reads DAGVTQSPTHLIKTRGQQVTLRCSPKSGHDTVSWYQQALGQGPQFIFQYYEEEERQRGNFPDRFSGHQFPNYSSELNVNALLLGDSALYLCASSSRKAGDNEQFFGPGTRLTVL.

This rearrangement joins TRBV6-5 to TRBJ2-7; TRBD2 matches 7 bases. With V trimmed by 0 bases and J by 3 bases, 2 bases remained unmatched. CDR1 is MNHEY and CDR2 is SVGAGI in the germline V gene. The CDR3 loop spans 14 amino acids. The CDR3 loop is CASSYSREGYEQYF. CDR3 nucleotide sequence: TGTGCCAGCAGTTACTCGAGGGAGGGCTACGAGCAGTACTTC.

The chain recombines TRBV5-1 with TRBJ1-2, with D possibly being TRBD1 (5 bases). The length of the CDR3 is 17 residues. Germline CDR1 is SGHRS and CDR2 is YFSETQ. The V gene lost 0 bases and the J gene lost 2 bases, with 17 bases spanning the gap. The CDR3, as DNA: TGCGCCAGCAGCTTGGGAGGGACTCGACTTGACAACTATGGCTACACCTTC. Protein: CASSLGGTRLDNYGYTF. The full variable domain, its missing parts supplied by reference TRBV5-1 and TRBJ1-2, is KAGVTQTPRYLIKTRGQQVTLSCSPISGHRSVSWYQQTPGQGLQFLFEYFSETQRNKGNFPGRFSGRQFSNSRSEMNVSTLELGDSALYLCASSLGGTRLDNYGYTFGSGTRLTVV.

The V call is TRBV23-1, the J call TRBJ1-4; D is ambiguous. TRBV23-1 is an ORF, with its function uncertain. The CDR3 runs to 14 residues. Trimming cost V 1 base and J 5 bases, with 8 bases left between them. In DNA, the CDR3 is TGCGCCAGCAGTCAATTGGACGGAAATGAAAAACTGTTTTTT. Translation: CASSQLDGNEKLFF.

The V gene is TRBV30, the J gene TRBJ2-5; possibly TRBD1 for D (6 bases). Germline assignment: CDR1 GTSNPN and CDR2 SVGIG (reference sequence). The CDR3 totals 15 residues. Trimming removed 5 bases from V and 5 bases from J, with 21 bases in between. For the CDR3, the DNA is TGTGCCTGGGGTCCCGGGACACATGCTGGGGAGACCCAGTACTTC. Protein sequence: CAWGPGTHAGETQYF.

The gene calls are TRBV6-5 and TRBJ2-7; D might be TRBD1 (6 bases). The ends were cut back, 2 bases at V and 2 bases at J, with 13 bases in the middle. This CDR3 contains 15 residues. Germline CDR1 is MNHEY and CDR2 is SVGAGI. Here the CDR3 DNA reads TGTGCCAGCAGTTACACCCGACAGGAGACCTACGAGCAGTACTTC. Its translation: CASSYTRQETYEQYF.

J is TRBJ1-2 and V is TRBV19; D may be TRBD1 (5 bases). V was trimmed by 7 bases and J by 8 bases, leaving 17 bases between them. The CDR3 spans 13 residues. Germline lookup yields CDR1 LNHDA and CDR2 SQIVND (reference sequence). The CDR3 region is CASTPIRGAGYTF. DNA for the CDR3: TGTGCCAGTACCCCCATTAGGGGCGCGGGCTACACCTTC.

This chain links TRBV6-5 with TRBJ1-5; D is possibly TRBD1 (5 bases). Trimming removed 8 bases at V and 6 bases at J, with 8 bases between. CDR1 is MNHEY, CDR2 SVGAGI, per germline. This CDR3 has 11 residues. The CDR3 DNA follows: TGTGCCAGCGCTGGGGGTCAGCCCCAGCATTTT. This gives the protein CASAGGQPQHF.

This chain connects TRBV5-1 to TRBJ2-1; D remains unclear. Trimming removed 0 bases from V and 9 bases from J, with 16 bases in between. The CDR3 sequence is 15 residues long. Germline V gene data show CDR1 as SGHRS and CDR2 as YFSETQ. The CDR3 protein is CASSLEGQFLGEQFF. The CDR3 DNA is TGCGCCAGCAGCTTGGAGGGCCAGTTTTTGGGTGAGCAGTTCTTC.

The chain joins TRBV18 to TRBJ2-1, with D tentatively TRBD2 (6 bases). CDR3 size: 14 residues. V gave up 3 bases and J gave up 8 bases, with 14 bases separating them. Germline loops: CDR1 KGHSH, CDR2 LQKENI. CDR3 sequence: CASSPEGWVDEQFF. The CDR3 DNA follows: TGTGCCAGCTCACCGGAGGGTTGGGTGGATGAGCAGTTCTTC.

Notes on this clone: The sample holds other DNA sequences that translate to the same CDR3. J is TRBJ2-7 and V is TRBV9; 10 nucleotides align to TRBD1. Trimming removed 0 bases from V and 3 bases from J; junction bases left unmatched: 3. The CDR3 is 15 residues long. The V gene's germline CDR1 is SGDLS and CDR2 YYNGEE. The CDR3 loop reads CASSVAGTGDYEQYF. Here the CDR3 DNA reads TGTGCCAGCAGCGTAGCGGGGACAGGGGACTACGAGCAGTACTTC.